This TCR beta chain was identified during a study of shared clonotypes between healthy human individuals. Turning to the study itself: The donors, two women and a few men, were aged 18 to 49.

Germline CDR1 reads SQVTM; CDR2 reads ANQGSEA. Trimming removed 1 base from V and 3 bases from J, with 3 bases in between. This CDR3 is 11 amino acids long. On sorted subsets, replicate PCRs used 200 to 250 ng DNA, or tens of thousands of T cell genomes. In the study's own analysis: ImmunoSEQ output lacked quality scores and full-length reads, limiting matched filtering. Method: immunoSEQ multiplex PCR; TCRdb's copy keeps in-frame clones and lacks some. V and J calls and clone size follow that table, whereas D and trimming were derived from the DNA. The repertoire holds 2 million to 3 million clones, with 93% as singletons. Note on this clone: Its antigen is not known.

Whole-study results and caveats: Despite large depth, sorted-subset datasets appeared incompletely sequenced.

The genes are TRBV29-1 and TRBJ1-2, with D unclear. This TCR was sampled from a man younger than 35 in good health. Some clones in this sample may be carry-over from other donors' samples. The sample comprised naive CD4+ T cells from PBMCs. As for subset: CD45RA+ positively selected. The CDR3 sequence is CSVEGHYGYTF. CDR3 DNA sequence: TGCAGCGTTGAAGGACACTATGGCTACACCTTC.